These 25 T cell receptor beta chains share one sample of origin, sequenced in a study of cytomegalovirus exposure and HLA in healthy donors. Use of 60 Vbeta and 13 Jbeta primers characterized the PCR. The table came from immunoSEQ multiplex PCR; TCRdb's copy has only in-frame clones and leaves some out. The sample shows around 300,000 clones, 72% of them seen only once. Sequenced input: PBMCs. The receptors here all came from a female donor in good health and CMV-seronegative.

This clone showed up just a few times. The CDR3 sequence: CASSPGVSYEQYF. CDR3 sequence (DNA): TGTGCCAGCAGCCCAGGGGTTTCCTACGAGCAGTACTTC. The chain has TRBV6-5 and TRBJ2-7, with a weak D call TRBD1 (6 bases). CDR1 and CDR2 from the germline V gene are MNHEY and SVGAGI. This CDR3 is 13 amino acids long. Deletions cut 6 bases from V and 1 base from J, with 10 bases between.

This clone was seen only a few times. V usage is TRBV7-8 and J usage is TRBJ1-3, with D possibly being TRBD1 (6 bases). Germline assignment: CDR1 SGHVS and CDR2 FQNEAQ. The CDR3 extends over 14 amino acids. Trimming pared 3 bases from V and 2 bases from J, leaving 8 bases between. For the CDR3, the DNA is TGTGCCAGCAGCTTTTCAGGGGCTGGAAACACCATATATTTT. Translating it yields CASSFSGAGNTIYF.

CDR3 DNA: TGTGCCAGCAGTGGACAGGGACAGGGTCAGCCCCAGCATTTT. It codes for CASSGQGQGQPQHF. The rearrangement uses TRBV2 and TRBJ1-5; 9 bases align to TRBD1. Germline assignment: CDR1 SNHLY and CDR2 FYNNEI. V was pared by 4 bases and J by 6 bases, with 4 bases of the junction left unmatched. The CDR3 loop spans 14 amino acids.

The rearrangement joins TRBV2 to TRBJ1-1; 7 bases map to TRBD1. The germline V gene has CDR1 SNHLY and CDR2 FYNNEI. The CDR3 covers 14 residues. V was clipped by 6 bases and J by 5 bases; unmatched bases: 9. The CDR3 reads CASRVTGWGTEAFF. The CDR3 nucleotides are TGTGCCAGCAGGGTGACAGGGTGGGGAACTGAAGCTTTCTTT.

This chain joins TRBV7-6 and TRBJ2-1; 9 bases are shared with TRBD1. Germline V gives CDR1 SGHVS, CDR2 FNYEAQ. After removal of 0 bases from V and 3 bases from J, the junction contained 3 bases not matched to a gene. This CDR3 contains 16 residues. The CDR3 reads CASSLADRGFYNEQFF. In nucleotides, the CDR3 is TGTGCCAGCAGCTTAGCGGACAGGGGTTTCTACAATGAGCAGTTCTTC. Using reference TRBV7-6 and TRBJ2-1 for the parts outside the CDR3, the full variable domain is GAGVSQSPRYKVTKRGQDVALRCDPISGHVSLYWYRQALGQGPEFLTYFNYEAQQDKSGLPNDRFSAERPEGSISTLTIQRTEQRDSAMYRCASSLADRGFYNEQFFGPGTRLTVL.

CDR3 in amino acids: CASSLRLAGVWPYEQYF. CDR3 nucleotide sequence: TGTGCCAGCAGTTTGAGGCTAGCGGGAGTCTGGCCCTACGAGCAGTACTTC. V is TRBV27 and J is TRBJ2-7; TRBD2 matches at 10 bases. Looked up from germline, CDR1 is MNHEY and CDR2 is SMNVEV (reference sequence). This CDR3 has 17 residues. Trimming removed 3 bases from V and 2 bases from J; junction bases left unmatched: 10.

This clone was found once. The V gene is TRBV5-4, the J gene TRBJ2-1; the match to TRBD2 covers 7 bases. Trimming removed 4 bases from V and 4 bases from J; junction bases left unmatched: 8. The CDR3 contains 15 residues. Looked up from germline, CDR1 is SGHNT and CDR2 is YYREEE (reference sequence). The CDR3 spells CASSQSGIRYNEQFF. The CDR3, as DNA: TGTGCCAGCAGCCAGAGCGGGATTCGATACAATGAGCAGTTCTTC.

The rearrangement links TRBV4-1 to TRBJ2-5; 7 bases match TRBD2. Germline CDR1 is MGHRA and CDR2 is YSYEKL. V lost 1 base and J lost 4; bases outside the gene matches: 9. This CDR3 has 16 amino acids. In nucleotides, the CDR3 is TGCGCCAGCAGCCAAGGCATCGCGGGGGTGGGAGAGACCCAGTACTTC. Translated: CASSQGIAGVGETQYF.

This chain links TRBV9 with TRBJ2-1; 8 bases are shared with TRBD2. CDR3 size: 16 residues. V gave up 2 bases and J gave up 0 bases; unmatched junction bases: 4. Germline V gene lookup returns CDR1 SGDLS and CDR2 YYNGEE. The CDR3, as DNA: TGTGCCAGCAGCGTTAGCGGGACTATCTCCTACAATGAGCAGTTCTTC. Translation: CASSVSGTISYNEQFF.

This clone was recorded a few times. The chain is built from TRBV6-1 and TRBJ2-7; 8 positions match TRBD1. Germline CDR1 is MNHNS and CDR2 is SASEGT. This CDR3 contains 13 residues. The trim removed 10 bases at V and 4 bases at J, leaving 9 bases unmatched. The CDR3 sequence: CATQGTGLYEQYF. In DNA form, the CDR3 reads TGTGCCACCCAGGGGACAGGACTATACGAGCAGTACTTC.

J is TRBJ2-7 and V is TRBV11-2; D unclear. CDR1 is SGHAT and CDR2 is FQNNGV in the germline V gene. CDR3 length: 16 residues. V dropped 1 base and J dropped 2 bases, with 15 bases sitting between them. The CDR3 bases are TGTGCCAGCAGCTTAGGTCCGGGTCCCCCGGCCTACGAGCAGTACTTC. As protein: CASSLGPGPPAYEQYF.

This clone was recorded once. The chain couples TRBV11-3 to TRBJ1-1; no definite D call. The CDR3 length is 12 residues. Trimming stripped 8 bases from V and 1 base from J, with 8 bases between. Germline-derived CDR1 and CDR2 are SGHNT and YENEEA. The CDR3 region is CASQSPNTEAFF. For the CDR3, the DNA is TGTGCCAGCCAAAGCCCGAACACTGAAGCTTTCTTT.

A remark on this clone: Sequence at one end of the junction differs from germline and may be a read error. This chain uses TRBV7-9 with TRBJ2-7; 10 nucleotides agree with TRBD2. Germline V gene data show CDR1 as SEHNR and CDR2 as FQNEAQ (reference sequence). This CDR3 has 15 amino acids. CDR3 sequence reads: CSSSLVGLATHEQYF. The CDR3 nucleotides are TGTTCCAGCAGCTTAGTGGGACTAGCGACCCACGAGCAGTACTTC.

A word on this clone: Its ends do not fully match the called genes, so a read error is possible. This rearrangement joins TRBV9 to TRBJ2-7; possible D gene TRBD2, 5 bases. Germline V gives CDR1 SGDLS, CDR2 YYNGEE. CDR3 size: 13 residues. CDR3 DNA: TGTGCCAGCAGCGCTGAACTAGGGAGCGAGCTGTACTTC. It translates to CASSAELGSELYF.

This chain links TRBV29-1 with TRBJ1-2; 8 bases match TRBD1. The trim removed 5 bases at V and 5 bases at J, leaving 10 bases unmatched. This CDR3 is 14 amino acids long. Germline CDR1 SQVTM, CDR2 ANQGSEA. The DNA for the CDR3 is TGCAGCGTTCGAAAGGACAGGGACGCTTATGGCTACACCTTC. Amino acid sequence: CSVRKDRDAYGYTF.

The CDR3 DNA is TGTGCCAGCAGCGGGGGGGCTGGGGCGCGGGAGCGGTCTAATGAGCAGTTCTTC. This sequence encodes CASSGGAGARERSNEQFF. The V gene is TRBV2, the J gene TRBJ2-1; TRBD2 aligns across 8 bases. Germline CDR1 SNHLY, CDR2 FYNNEI. This CDR3 is built from 18 residues. With 6 bases clipped from V and 7 bases from J, the junction kept 20 bases outside the gene matches.

Only a few counts were recorded for this clone. The chain links TRBV11-3 to TRBJ2-1; TRBD1 agrees at 10 bases. The CDR3 consists of 15 residues. J was trimmed by 7 bases and V by 1 base; bases with no gene match: 4. The germline gives CDR1 SGHNT, CDR2 YENEEA. The CDR3 reads CASSLGGTGDNEQFF. The CDR3 DNA sequence: TGTGCCAGCAGCTTAGGTGGGACAGGGGATAATGAGCAGTTCTTC.

The chain combines TRBV18 with TRBJ2-7; 11 positions match TRBD2. There are 17 residues in the CDR3. The germline V gene has CDR1 KGHSH and CDR2 LQKENI. V was pared by 3 bases and J by 0 bases, with 7 bases of the junction left unmatched. CDR3 nucleotide sequence: TGTGCCAGCTCACCCGGGACTAGCGGCAGTAGCTCCTACGAGCAGTACTTC. Its translation is CASSPGTSGSSSYEQYF.

V is TRBV11-3 and J is TRBJ2-4; tentative D call: TRBD2 (7 bases). The V and J ends lost 1 base and 9 bases respectively, with 13 bases between them. Germline loops: CDR1 SGHNT, CDR2 YENEEA. CDR3 length: 14 residues. The CDR3 DNA reads as TGTGCCAGCAGCTTAGTGGTGGGAGGGGGCATTCAGTACTTC. Translating gives CASSLVVGGGIQYF.

The V call is TRBV4-2, the J call TRBJ2-1, with 7 bases identical to TRBD2. Trimming cost V 4 bases and J 10 bases; bases outside gene matches: 4. Germline CDR1 is LGHNA and CDR2 is YNFKEQ. The CDR3 length is 12 residues. The CDR3 bases are TGTGCCAGCAGCCTTCCGGGAGGCGAGCAGTTCTTC. Translating it yields CASSLPGGEQFF.

This sequence joins TRBV7-8 and TRBJ2-7, with D uncertain. Germline loops: CDR1 SGHVS, CDR2 FQNEAQ. The CDR3 spans 11 residues. Trimming took 6 bases from V and 4 from J, leaving 7 bases between them. The CDR3 spells CASRLLYEQYF. The CDR3 DNA reads TGTGCCAGCAGACTTTTATACGAGCAGTACTTC.

This clone showed up just a few times. The J gene is TRBJ2-3, the V gene TRBV2, with 11 bases aligning to TRBD1. Trimming at V came to 10 bases and at J to 3 bases, leaving 9 bases not matched to a gene. The germline V gene encodes CDR1 SNHLY and CDR2 FYNNEI. The CDR3 is made up of 15 amino acids. The CDR3: CAISPRDRGTDTQYF. CDR3 sequence (DNA): TGTGCCATTTCTCCCCGGGACAGGGGGACAGATACGCAGTATTTT.

This clone was counted between two and nine times. The J gene is TRBJ2-3, the V gene TRBV10-3; the D gene is possibly TRBD2 (6 bases). This CDR3 contains 15 residues. The germline gives CDR1 ENHRY, CDR2 SYGVKD. V was pared by 5 bases and J by 3 bases, with 15 bases between. The CDR3 is CAISIRDLKTDTQYF. CDR3 DNA: TGTGCCATCAGTATCCGGGACTTAAAAACAGATACGCAGTATTTT.

This clone was picked up a small number of times. The rearrangement uses TRBV7-9 and TRBJ1-4; 10 bases align to TRBD1. The CDR3 runs 15 residues. Unmatched junction bases numbered 3, after V lost 0 bases and J lost 8 bases. Looked up from germline, CDR1 is SEHNR and CDR2 is FQNEAQ (reference sequence). CDR3 DNA: TGTGCCAGCAGCTTAGCGGGGACAGGGGACGAAAAACTGTTTTTT. It encodes CASSLAGTGDEKLFF.

DNA of the CDR3: TGTGCCAGCAGCTTGGTTAGCACCTTGGAGCAGTACTTC. Translated, it gives CASSLVSTLEQYF. The chain employs TRBV5-4 and TRBJ2-5; no clear D gene. CDR1 is SGHNT and CDR2 is YYREEE in the germline V gene (reference sequence). The V and J ends lost 0 bases and 11 bases respectively, with 14 bases between them. The CDR3 runs 13 residues.